This T cell receptor (beta chain) stems from a study of blood T cell repertoires in COVID-19. Libraries were prepared by immunoSEQ multiplex PCR; TCRdb keeps only in-frame clonotypes and omits some of them. The sample has about 14,000 clones, about 80% seen once. The receptor's source is a man in his 70s with acute or convalescent COVID-19. Sequenced material: peripheral blood.

CDR3 amino acids: CASSLESGRPPNEQFF. CDR3 DNA sequence: TGTGCCAGCAGTCTGGAAAGCGGGAGGCCCCCGAATGAGCAGTTCTTC. The chain links TRBV27 to TRBJ2-1; 9 bases are a match to TRBD2. Germline CDR1 is MNHEY and CDR2 is SMNVEV (reference sequence). V lost 5 bases to trimming and J lost 7 bases; unmatched junction nucleotides: 12. CDR3 length: 16 amino acids.